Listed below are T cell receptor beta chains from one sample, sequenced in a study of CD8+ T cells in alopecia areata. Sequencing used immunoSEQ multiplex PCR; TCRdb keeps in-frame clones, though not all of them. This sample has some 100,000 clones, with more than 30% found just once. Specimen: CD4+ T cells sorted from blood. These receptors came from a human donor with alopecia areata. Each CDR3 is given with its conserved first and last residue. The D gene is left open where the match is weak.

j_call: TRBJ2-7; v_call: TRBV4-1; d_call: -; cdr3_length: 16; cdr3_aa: CASSQDLTGIPYEQYF
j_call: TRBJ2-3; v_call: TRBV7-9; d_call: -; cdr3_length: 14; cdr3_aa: CASSVQGGSDTQYF
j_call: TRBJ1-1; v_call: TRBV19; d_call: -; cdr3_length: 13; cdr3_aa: CASSPGQNTEAFF
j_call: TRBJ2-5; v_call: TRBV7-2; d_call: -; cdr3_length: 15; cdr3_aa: CASSLVWLAQETQYF
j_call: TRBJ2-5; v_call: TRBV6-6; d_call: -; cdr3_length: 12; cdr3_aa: CASSQNLETQYF
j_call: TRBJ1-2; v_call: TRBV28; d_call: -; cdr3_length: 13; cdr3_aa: CASLREGVRGYTF
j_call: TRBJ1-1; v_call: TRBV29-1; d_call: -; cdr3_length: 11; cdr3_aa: CSVGRDTEAFF
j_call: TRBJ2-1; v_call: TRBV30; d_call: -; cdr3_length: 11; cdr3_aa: CAWSRQYEQFF
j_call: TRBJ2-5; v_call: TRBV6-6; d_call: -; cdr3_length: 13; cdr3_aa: CASSQDPRGTQYF
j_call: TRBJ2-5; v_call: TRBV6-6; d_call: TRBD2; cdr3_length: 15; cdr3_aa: CASSSSGRVQETQYF
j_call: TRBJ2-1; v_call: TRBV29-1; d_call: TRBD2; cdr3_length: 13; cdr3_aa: CSGAAGEGNEQFF
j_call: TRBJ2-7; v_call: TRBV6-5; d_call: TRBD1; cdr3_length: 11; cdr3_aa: CASRGQLEQYF
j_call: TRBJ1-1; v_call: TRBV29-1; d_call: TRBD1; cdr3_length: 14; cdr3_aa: CSVDRTGGNTEAFF
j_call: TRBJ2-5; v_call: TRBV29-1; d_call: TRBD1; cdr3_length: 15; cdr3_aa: CSVGSGTGLQETQYF
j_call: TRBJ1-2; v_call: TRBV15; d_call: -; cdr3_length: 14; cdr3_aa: CATSRYQGPAGYTF
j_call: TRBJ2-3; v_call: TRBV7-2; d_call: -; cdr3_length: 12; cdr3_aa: CASSISTDTQYF
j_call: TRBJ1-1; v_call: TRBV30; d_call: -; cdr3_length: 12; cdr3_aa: CAWRTGVTEAFF
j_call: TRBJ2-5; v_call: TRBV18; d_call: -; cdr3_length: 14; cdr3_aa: CASSPRDERETQYF
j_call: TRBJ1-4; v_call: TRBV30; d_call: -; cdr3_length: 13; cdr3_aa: CAWSTGQYGKLFF
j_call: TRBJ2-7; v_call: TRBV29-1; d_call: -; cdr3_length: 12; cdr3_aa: CSGPGQYYEQYF
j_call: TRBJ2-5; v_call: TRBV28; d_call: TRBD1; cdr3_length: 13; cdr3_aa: CASSSGQEETQYF
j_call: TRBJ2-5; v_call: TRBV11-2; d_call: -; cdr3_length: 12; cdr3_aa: CASSFGFETQYF
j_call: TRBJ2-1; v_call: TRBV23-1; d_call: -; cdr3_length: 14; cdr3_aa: CASSQSLQGNEQFF
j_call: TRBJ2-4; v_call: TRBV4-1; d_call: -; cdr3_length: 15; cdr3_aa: CASSPEADYRNIQYF